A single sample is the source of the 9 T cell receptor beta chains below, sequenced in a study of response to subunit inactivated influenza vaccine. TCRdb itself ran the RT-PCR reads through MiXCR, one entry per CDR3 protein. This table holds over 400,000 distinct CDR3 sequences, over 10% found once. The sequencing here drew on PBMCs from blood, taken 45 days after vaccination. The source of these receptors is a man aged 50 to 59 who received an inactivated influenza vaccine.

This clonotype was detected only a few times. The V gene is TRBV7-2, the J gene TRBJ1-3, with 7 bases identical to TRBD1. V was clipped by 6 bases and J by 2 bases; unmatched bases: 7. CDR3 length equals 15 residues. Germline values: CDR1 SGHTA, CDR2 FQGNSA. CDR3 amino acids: CASSVKGATGNTIYF. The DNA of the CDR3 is TGTGCCAGCAGTGTGAAGGGGGCTACTGGAAACACCATATATTTT. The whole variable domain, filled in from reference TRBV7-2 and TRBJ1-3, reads GAGVSQSPSNKVTEKGKDVELRCDPISGHTALYWYRQSLGQGLEFLIYFQGNSAPDKSGLPSDRFSAERTGGSVSTLTIQRTQQEDSAVYLCASSVKGATGNTIYFGEGSWLTVV.

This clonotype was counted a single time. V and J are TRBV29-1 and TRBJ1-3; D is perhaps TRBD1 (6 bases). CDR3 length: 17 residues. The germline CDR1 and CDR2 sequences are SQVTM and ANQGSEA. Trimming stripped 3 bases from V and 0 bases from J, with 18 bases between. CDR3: CSVESHEGGFSGNTIYF. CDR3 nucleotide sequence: TGCAGCGTTGAGTCTCACGAGGGGGGGTTCTCTGGAAACACCATATATTTT.

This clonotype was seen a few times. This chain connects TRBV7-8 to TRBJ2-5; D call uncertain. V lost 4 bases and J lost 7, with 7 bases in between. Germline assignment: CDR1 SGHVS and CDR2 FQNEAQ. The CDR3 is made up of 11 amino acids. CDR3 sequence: CASSWTGTQYF. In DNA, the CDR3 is TGTGCCAGCAGCTGGACCGGGACCCAGTACTTC.

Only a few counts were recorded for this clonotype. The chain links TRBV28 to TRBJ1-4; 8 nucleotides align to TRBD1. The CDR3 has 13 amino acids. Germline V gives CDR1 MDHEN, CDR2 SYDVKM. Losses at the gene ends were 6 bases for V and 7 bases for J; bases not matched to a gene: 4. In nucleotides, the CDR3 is TGTGCCAGCAGGGACAGGGAAGTTGAAAAACTGTTTTTT. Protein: CASRDREVEKLFF. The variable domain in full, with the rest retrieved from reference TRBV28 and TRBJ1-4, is DVKVTQSSRYLVKRTGEKVFLECVQDMDHENMFWYRQDPGLGLRLIYFSYDVKMKEKGDIPEGYSVSREKKERFSLILESASTNQTSMYLCASRDREVEKLFFGSGTQLSVL.

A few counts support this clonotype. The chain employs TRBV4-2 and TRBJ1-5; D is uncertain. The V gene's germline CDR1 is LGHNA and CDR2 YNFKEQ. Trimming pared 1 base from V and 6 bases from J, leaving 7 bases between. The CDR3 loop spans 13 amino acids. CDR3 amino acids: CASSQVDGQPQHF. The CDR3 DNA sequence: TGTGCCAGCAGCCAAGTAGATGGTCAGCCCCAGCATTTT.

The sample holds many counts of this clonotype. CDR3 DNA: TGTGCCAGCAGGCTTGACGGGACCTACGAGCAGTACTTC. Protein product: CASRLDGTYEQYF. The chain links TRBV7-2 to TRBJ2-7, with D possibly being TRBD2 (5 bases). Germline lookup yields CDR1 SGHTA and CDR2 FQGNSA. The CDR3 length is 13 residues. V lost 6 bases, J lost 2 bases, and 11 bases lay in between.

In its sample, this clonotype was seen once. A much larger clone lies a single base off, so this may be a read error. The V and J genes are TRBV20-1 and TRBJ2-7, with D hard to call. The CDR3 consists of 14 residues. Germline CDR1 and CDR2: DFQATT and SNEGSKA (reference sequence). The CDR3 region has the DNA TGCAGTCCTAGAGATGTGAAGGGCACCTACGAGCAGTACTTC. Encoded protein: CSPRDVKGTYEQYF.

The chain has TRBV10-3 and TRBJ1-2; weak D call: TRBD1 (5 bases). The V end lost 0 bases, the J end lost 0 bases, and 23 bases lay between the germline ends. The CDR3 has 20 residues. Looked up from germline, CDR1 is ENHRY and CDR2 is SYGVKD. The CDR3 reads CAISESVRDRIARANYGYTF. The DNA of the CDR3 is TGTGCCATCAGTGAGTCCGTACGGGACCGCATCGCCCGAGCTAACTATGGCTACACCTTC.

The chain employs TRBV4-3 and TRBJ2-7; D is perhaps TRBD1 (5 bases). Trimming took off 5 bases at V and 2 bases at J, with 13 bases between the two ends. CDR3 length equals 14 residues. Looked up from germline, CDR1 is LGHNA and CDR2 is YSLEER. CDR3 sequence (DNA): TGCGCCAGCAGCGAAAGAGACAGTACCTACGAGCAGTACTTC. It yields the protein CASSERDSTYEQYF.